This TCR beta chain was retrieved from a study of blood T cell repertoires in COVID-19. Study-level background: The origin of the acute and convalescent COVID-19 samples was the United States, Italy and Spain. Sources were T cells, B-cell-depleted T cells, or PBMCs; the material itself was cDNA or gDNA.

The V end was cut by 3 bases, the J end by 2 bases, with 7 bases between. This CDR3 is built from 13 residues. Generated by immunoSEQ multiplex PCR, the TCRdb table keeps only in-frame clones and is missing some. This table has approximately 270,000 clones, about 89% appearing once. This receptor was obtained from a man aged 25 to 40 with acute or convalescent COVID-19. The V and J genes are TRBV12-3 or TRBV12-4 and TRBJ1-1; D remains unclear. The sequenced sample was peripheral blood. The CDR3 spells CASSFGLNTEAFF. The CDR3 nucleotides read TGTGCCAGCAGTTTTGGGCTTAACACTGAAGCTTTCTTT.